This is a list of T cell receptor beta chains from one sample in a study of blood T cell repertoires in COVID-19. Only in-frame clones appear in the TCRdb table, and some are missing; sequencing was by immunoSEQ multiplex PCR. The sample contains about 59,000 clones, roughly 80% of which appear only once. The sample was peripheral blood. The receptors stem from a man aged 60 to 69 with acute or convalescent COVID-19. CDR3s leave out the opening cysteine and the closing phenylalanine or tryptophan.

V gene	J gene	CDR3 protein
TRBV27	TRBJ1-5	ASSLDRDRDQPQH
TRBV18	TRBJ2-1	ASSPPGLEEQF
TRBV7-9	TRBJ1-3	ASSLLIAVSGNTIY
TRBV19	TRBJ2-1	ASSPRVVLIHEQF
TRBV5-1	TRBJ1-4	ASSSYPGGTNEKLF
TRBV4-2	TRBJ2-7	ASSQDPTGGAAYEQY
TRBV9	TRBJ1-2	ASSVSEFYGYT
TRBV11-2	TRBJ2-1	ASSFINEQF
TRBV5-1	TRBJ1-4	ASSQGTATSNEKLF
TRBV4-1	TRBJ1-2	ASSQQSAGTGNGYT
TRBV18	TRBJ2-1	ASSPAAGDNEQF
TRBV6-5	TRBJ1-6	ARRDRGRNSPLH
TRBV18	TRBJ2-5	ASSQQGEETQY
TRBV6-2/TRBV6-3	TRBJ2-1	ASSYSLESGGAYNEQF
TRBV12-5	TRBJ2-2	ASGLRYSTGELF
TRBV6-5	TRBJ1-3	ASMADSGNTIY
TRBV9	TRBJ1-5	ASSVGVGDQPQH
TRBV4-2	TRBJ1-1	ASSQQNTEAF
TRBV27	TRBJ1-2	ASSLATGGDGYT
TRBV11-2	TRBJ1-6	ASSAHSNGQAPNSPLH
TRBV11-2	TRBJ2-1	ASSPGTSGQF
TRBV19	TRBJ1-1	ASSSQGIHTEAF
TRBV11-2	TRBJ1-2	ASSLVVGGNYGYT
TRBV7-9	TRBJ1-2	ASSLASGLNYGYT
TRBV18	TRBJ2-3	ASSPFKVGVGADTQY
TRBV19	TRBJ1-5	ASSSSWNQPQH
TRBV10-3	TRBJ2-5	AISLALAQETQY
TRBV6-5	TRBJ1-6	ASSHRHRDNSPLH
TRBV15	TRBJ2-7	ATSSRLSSYEQY
TRBV24-1	TRBJ2-3	ATSDPTGTDTQY
TRBV5-6	TRBJ1-1	ASSFGTGSLKNTEAF
TRBV12-3/TRBV12-4	TRBJ1-2	ASTPRRGGGYT
TRBV5-1	TRBJ1-1	ASSRLGTMNTEAF
TRBV7-8	TRBJ1-5	ASSTDRGDQPQH
TRBV30	TRBJ1-6	AWSLDPHRDGTIQPLH
TRBV5-4	TRBJ1-1	ASSLVGGQNTEAF
TRBV6-5	TRBJ1-6	ASQGTVNSPLH
TRBV2	TRBJ2-4	ASSERTDTPAKNIQY
TRBV4-1	TRBJ1-1	ASSQGNFGGYRRGTEAF
TRBV4-1	TRBJ2-1	ASSPQGGDEQF
TRBV5-5	TRBJ1-4	ASSFKTGGYEKLF
TRBV6-2/TRBV6-3	TRBJ1-5	ASSPGKSNQPQH
TRBV19	TRBJ1-1	ASSMGVEAF
TRBV2	TRBJ2-1	ASSYERGSYNEQF
TRBV18	TRBJ2-7	ASSPGGTEQY
TRBV14	TRBJ2-7	ASSHITTYEQY
TRBV5-4	TRBJ2-1	ASSFKNGYPNEQF
TRBV30	TRBJ2-7	AWSVGAEQY
TRBV23-1	TRBJ2-6	ASSQSRTGGAGANVLT
TRBV7-8	TRBJ2-7	ASEASDTYEQY
TRBV6-2/TRBV6-3	TRBJ1-1	ASSYGTTEAF